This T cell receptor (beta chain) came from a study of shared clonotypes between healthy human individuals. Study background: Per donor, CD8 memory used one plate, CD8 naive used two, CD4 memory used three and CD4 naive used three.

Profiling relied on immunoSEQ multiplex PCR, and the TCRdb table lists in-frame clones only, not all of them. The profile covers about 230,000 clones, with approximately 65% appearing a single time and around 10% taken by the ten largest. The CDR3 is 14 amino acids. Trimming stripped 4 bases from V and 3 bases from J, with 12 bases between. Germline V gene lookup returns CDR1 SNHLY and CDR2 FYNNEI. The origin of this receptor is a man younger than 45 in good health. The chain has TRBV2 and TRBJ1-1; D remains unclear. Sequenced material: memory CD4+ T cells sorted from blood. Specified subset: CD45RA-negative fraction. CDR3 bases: TGTGCCAGCAGTGCCTCCGAGGGATACACTGAAGCTTTCTTT. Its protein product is CASSASEGYTEAFF. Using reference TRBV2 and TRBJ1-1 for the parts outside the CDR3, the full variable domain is EPEVTQTPSHQVTQMGQEVILRCVPISNHLYFYWYRQILGQKVEFLVSFYNNEISEKSEIFDDQFSVERPDGSNFTLKIRSTKLEDSAMYFCASSASEGYTEAFFGQGTRLTVV.